The entry below describes one T cell receptor beta chain. The sample originates from a study of cytomegalovirus exposure and HLA in healthy donors. Study context: A later analysis reported the roughly 130 validation repertoires used the same platform as the approximately 670 first-cohort repertoires.

Data came from immunoSEQ multiplex PCR; TCRdb stores just in-frame clones and leaves some out. The sample shows a few hundred thousand clones, over 75% of them seen only once. CDR3 length equals 15 residues. Trimming left V 2 bases short and J 0 bases short, with 8 bases between. Germline V gene lookup returns CDR1 MNHEY and CDR2 SMNVEV (reference sequence). The source of this sequence is a man in his late teens or twenties in good health and CMV-seropositive. The sequenced sample was PBMCs. This chain uses TRBV27 with TRBJ1-3, with D tentatively TRBD1 (5 bases). In nucleotides, the CDR3 is TGTGCCAGCAGTTTACGGGGCCTCTCTGGAAACACCATATATTTT. This sequence encodes CASSLRGLSGNTIYF.